These T cell receptor beta chains were read from a single sample in a study of cytotoxic CD8 clonotypes in ibrutinib-treated CLL. Assay: immunoSEQ multiplex PCR; the TCRdb copy retains only in-frame clones and omits some. This table has about 300,000 clones, approximately 79% appearing once. The sequencing here drew on PBMCs, taken at disease progression, from a patient treated with ibrutinib. These receptors all stem from a human donor with chronic lymphocytic leukemia. Each CDR3 is given with its conserved first and last residue. The order of the fields is clone size, J gene, V gene, D gene, CDR3 length, CDR3 DNA, CDR3 protein. A D gene is named only where the DNA matches it firmly. A row's size may be missing; if present it is once, few, many or a size class.

>-|TRBJ1-2|TRBV9|-|13
TGTGCCAGCAGCGTAGGCGGGTCAGGTGGCTACACCTTC
CASSVGGSGGYTF
>few|TRBJ2-3|TRBV18|TRBD2|16
TGTGCCAGCTCGCCTACTAGCGGTCCTAGCACAGATACGCAGTATTTT
CASSPTSGPSTDTQYF
>few|TRBJ1-2|TRBV11-2|-|16
TGTGCCAGCAGCCCAACTTCGGGGACGTCGTGGAGGGGCTACACCTTC
CASSPTSGTSWRGYTF
>-|TRBJ2-3|TRBV20-1|-|10
TGCAGTGCTAAACTAGATACGCAGTATTTT
CSAKLDTQYF
>once|TRBJ1-1|TRBV29-1|-|12
TGCAGCGTTGATTGGGGGTGGACTGAAGCTTTCTTT
CSVDWGWTEAFF
>-|TRBJ2-1|TRBV5-4|TRBD2|16
TGTGCCAGCAGCTTGGTGCCCGGCGGGAGGGTGAATGAGCAGTTCTTC
CASSLVPGGRVNEQFF
>-|TRBJ2-7|TRBV5-1|-|14
TGCGCCAGCAGCTTGGATCAGGGTACCTACGAGCAGTACTTC
CASSLDQGTYEQYF
>-|TRBJ1-5|TRBV19|-|13
TGTGCCAGTAGTTTAGGGCCTAATCAGCCCCAGCATTTT
CASSLGPNQPQHF
>few|TRBJ1-3|TRBV2|-|17
TGTGCCAGCAGTGATACCTGGCAGGGAGCATCTGGAAACACCATATATTTT
CASSDTWQGASGNTIYF
>few|TRBJ2-2|TRBV4-1|TRBD1|15
TGCGCCAGCAGCCCGCAAGGGGGCCGGACCGGGGAGCTGTTTTTT
CASSPQGGRTGELFF